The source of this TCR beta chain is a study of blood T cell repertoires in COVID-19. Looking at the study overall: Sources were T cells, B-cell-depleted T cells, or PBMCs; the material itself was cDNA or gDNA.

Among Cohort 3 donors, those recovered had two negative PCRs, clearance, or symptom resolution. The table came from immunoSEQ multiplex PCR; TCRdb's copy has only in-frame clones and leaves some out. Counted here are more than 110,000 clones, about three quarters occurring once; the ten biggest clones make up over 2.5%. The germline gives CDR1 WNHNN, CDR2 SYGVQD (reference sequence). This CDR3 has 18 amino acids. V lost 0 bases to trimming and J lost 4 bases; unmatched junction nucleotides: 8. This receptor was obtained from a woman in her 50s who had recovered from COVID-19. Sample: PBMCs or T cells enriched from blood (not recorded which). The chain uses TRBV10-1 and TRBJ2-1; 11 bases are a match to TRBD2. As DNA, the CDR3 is TGCGCCAGCAGTGAGTCGGCTAGCGGGAGGAGGGGTTACAATGAGCAGTTCTTC. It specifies CASSESASGRRGYNEQFF.